This T cell receptor beta chain was observed in a study of human T cells and chemical hapten exposure. Findings and caveats of the study: Patch test score tracked positively with PT1 expanded TCR counts.

About this clonotype itself: Its target is unknown.

CDR1 SGHRS and CDR2 YFSETQ come from the germline V gene. CDR3 size: 13 residues. V lost 5 bases and J lost 1, with 9 bases in between. Time point meaning: patch test 3, about 24 weeks after DPC sensitization. Treatment in this sample: therapeutic diphenylcyclopropenone sensitization with weekly scalp DPC. Donation of samples came from alopecia patients who were 18 to 70 years old and suitable for DPC. One entry per CDR3 protein results from TCRdb running MiXCR on the RACE reads. The sample yields more than 95,000 distinct CDR3 sequences, nearly 35% seen once. The chain combines TRBV5-1 with TRBJ2-5; D is ambiguous. The sequencing here drew on whole blood, taken in connection with sensitization to the hapten diphenylcyclopropenone (DPC). The TCR originated in a middle-aged man with alopecia areata. Some clones in this sample may be carry-over from other donors' samples. The CDR3 sequence: CASRVGFQETQYF. For the CDR3, the DNA is TGCGCCAGCAGGGTCGGATTCCAAGAGACCCAGTACTTC.